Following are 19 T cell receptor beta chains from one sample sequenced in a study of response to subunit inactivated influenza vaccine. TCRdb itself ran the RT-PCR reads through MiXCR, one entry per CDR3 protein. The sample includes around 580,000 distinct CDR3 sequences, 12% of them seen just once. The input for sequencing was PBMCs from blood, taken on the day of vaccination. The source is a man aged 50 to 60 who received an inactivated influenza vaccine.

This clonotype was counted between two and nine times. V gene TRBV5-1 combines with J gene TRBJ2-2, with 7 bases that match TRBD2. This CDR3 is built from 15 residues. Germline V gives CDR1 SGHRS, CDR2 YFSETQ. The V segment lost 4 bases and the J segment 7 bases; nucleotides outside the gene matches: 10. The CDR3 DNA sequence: TGCGCCAGCAGCCGGACTAGTCCGTTGGGCGGGGAGCTGTTTTTT. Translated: CASSRTSPLGGELFF. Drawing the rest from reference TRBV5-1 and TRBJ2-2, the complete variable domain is KAGVTQTPRYLIKTRGQQVTLSCSPISGHRSVSWYQQTPGQGLQFLFEYFSETQRNKGNFPGRFSGRQFSNSRSEMNVSTLELGDSALYLCASSRTSPLGGELFFGEGSRLTVL.

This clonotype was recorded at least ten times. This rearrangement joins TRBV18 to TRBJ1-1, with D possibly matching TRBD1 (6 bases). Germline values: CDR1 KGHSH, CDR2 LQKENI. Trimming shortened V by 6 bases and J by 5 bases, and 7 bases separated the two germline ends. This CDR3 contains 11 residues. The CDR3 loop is CASSGQTEAFF. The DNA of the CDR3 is TGTGCCAGCTCCGGACAGACTGAAGCTTTCTTT.

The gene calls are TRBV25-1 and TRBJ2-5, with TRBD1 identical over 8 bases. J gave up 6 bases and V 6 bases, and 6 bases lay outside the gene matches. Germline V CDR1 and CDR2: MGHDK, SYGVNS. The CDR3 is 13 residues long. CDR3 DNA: TGTGCCAGCAGAGCAGGGGGCGGAAAGACCCAGTACTTC. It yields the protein CASRAGGGKTQYF.

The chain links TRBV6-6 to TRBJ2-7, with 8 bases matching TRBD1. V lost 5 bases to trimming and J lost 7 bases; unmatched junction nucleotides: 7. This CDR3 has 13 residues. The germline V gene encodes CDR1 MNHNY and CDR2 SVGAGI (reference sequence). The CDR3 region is CASSRGQGGEQYF. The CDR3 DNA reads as TGTGCCAGCAGTCGCGGACAGGGTGGGGAGCAGTACTTC.

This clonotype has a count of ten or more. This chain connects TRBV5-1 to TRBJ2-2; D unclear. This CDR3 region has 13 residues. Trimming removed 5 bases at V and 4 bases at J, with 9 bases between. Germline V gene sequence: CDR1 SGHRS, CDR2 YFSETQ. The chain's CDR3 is CASRPPGTGELFF. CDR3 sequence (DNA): TGCGCCAGCAGGCCCCCCGGCACCGGGGAGCTGTTTTTT.

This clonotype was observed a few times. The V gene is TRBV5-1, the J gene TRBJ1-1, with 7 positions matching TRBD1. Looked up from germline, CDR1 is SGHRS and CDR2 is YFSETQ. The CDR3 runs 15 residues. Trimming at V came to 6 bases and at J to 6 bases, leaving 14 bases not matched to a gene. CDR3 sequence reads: CASTRTGQQRAEAFF. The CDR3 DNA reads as TGCGCCAGCACCCGGACGGGACAGCAGCGAGCTGAAGCTTTCTTT.

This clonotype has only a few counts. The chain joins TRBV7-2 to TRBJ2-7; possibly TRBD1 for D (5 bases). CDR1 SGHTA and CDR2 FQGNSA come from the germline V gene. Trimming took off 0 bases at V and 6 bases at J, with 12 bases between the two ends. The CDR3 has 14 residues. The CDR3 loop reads CASSLASRALEQYF. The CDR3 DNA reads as TGTGCCAGCAGCTTAGCCTCCAGGGCCCTCGAGCAGTACTTC. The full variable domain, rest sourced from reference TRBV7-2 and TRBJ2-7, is GAGVSQSPSNKVTEKGKDVELRCDPISGHTALYWYRQSLGQGLEFLIYFQGNSAPDKSGLPSDRFSAERTGGSVSTLTIQRTQQEDSAVYLCASSLASRALEQYFGPGTRLTVT.

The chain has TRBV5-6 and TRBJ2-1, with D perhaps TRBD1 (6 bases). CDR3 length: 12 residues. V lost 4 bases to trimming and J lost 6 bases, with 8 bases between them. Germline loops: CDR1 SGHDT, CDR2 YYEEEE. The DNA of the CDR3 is TGTGCCAGCAGCAGACAGGTCAATGAGCAGTTCTTC. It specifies CASSRQVNEQFF.

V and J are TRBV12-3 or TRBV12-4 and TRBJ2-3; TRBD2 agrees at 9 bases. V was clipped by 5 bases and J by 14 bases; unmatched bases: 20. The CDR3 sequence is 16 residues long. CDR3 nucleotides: TGTGCCAGCAGTCGGGCGGGGGGGGCAAGAAACCGCCATCCGTATTTT. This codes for CASSRAGGARNRHPYF.

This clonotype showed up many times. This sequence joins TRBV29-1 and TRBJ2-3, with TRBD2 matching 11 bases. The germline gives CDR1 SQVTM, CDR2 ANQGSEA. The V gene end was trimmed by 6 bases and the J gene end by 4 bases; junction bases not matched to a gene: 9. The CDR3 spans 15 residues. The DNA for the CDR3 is TGCAGCGTCGCGTTGACTAGCGGGATCCCAGATACGCAGTATTTT. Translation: CSVALTSGIPDTQYF.

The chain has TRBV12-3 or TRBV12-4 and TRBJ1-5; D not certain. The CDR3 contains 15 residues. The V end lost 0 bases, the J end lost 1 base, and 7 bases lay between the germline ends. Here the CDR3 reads CASSLADPSNQPQHF. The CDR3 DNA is TGTGCCAGCAGTTTAGCAGACCCGAGCAATCAGCCCCAGCATTTT.

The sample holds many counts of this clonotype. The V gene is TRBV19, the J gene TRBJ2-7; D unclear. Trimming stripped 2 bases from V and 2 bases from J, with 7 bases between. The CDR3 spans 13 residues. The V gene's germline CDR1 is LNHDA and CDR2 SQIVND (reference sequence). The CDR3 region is CASSISTAYEQYF. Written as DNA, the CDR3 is TGTGCCAGTAGTATATCTACAGCCTACGAGCAGTACTTC.

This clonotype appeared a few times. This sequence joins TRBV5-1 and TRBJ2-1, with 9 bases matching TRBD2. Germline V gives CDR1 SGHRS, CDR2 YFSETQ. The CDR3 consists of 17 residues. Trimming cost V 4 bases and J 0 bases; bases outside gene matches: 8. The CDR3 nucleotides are TGCGCCAGCAGCAAACAGACTAGCGGACCCTCCTACAATGAGCAGTTCTTC. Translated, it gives CASSKQTSGPSYNEQFF.

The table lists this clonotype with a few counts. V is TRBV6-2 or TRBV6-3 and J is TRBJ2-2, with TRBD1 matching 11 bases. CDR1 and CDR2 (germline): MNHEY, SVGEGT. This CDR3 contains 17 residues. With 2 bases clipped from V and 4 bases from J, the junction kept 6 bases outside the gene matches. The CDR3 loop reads CASSYKDRGPFTGELFF. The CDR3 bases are TGTGCCAGCAGTTACAAGGACAGGGGGCCTTTCACCGGGGAGCTGTTTTTT.

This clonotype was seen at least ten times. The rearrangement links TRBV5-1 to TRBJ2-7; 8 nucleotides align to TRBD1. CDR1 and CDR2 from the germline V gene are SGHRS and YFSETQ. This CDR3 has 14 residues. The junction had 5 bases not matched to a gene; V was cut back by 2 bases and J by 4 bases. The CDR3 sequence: CASSLGDRSYEQYF. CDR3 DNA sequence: TGCGCCAGCAGCTTAGGGGACAGGAGTTACGAGCAGTACTTC.

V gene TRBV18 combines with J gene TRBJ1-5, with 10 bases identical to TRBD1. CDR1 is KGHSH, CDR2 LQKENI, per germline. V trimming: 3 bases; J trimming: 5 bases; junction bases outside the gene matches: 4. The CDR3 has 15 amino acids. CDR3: CASSPSGTGDQPQHF. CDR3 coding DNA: TGTGCCAGCTCACCCTCAGGGACAGGGGATCAGCCCCAGCATTTT.

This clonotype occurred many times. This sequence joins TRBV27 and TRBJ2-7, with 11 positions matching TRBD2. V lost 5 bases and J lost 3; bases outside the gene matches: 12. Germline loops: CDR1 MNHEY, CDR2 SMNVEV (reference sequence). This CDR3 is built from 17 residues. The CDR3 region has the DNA TGTGCCAGCAGTCCTTCCGGCCCACTAGCGGGAGTCTACGAGCAGTACTTC. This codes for CASSPSGPLAGVYEQYF.

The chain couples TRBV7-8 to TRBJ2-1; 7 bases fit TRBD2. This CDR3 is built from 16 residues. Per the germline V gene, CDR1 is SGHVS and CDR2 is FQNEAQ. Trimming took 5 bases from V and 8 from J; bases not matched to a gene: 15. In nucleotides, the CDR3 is TGTGCCAGCAGCCCAGAACTGGAGCTAGGGAGGGATGAGCAGTTCTTC. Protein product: CASSPELELGRDEQFF. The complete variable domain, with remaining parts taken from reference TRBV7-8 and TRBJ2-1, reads GAGVSQSPRYKVAKRGQDVALRCDPISGHVSLFWYQQALGQGPEFLTYFQNEAQLDKSGLPSDRFFAERPEGSVSTLKIQRTQQEDSAVYLCASSPELELGRDEQFFGPGTRLTVL.

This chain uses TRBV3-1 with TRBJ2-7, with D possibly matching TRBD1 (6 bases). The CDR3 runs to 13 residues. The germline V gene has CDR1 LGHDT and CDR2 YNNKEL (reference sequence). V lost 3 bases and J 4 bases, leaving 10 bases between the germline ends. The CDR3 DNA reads TGTGCCAGCAGCCACAGGGGATGGTACGAGCAGTACTTC. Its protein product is CASSHRGWYEQYF.